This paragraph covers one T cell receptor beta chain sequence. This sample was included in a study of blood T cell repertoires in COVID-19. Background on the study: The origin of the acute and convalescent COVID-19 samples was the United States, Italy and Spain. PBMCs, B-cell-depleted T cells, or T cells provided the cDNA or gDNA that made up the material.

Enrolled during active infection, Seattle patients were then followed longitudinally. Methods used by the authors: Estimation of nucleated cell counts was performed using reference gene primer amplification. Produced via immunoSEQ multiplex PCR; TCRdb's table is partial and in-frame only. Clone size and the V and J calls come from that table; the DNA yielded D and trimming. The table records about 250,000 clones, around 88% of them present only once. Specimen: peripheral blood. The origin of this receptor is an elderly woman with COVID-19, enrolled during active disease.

The CDR3 loop is CASSPYSGANVLTF. The CDR3 region has the DNA TGTGCCAGCAGCCCGTACTCTGGGGCCAACGTCCTGACTTTC. The chain combines TRBV5-6 with TRBJ2-6, with unresolved D. This CDR3 is built from 14 residues. V lost 4 bases and J 0 bases, leaving 5 bases between the germline ends. CDR1 SGHDT and CDR2 YYEEEE come from the germline V gene.